The rows below give T cell receptor beta chains drawn from one sample of a study of Graves' ophthalmopathy and Graves' hyperthyroidism. TCRdb reprocessed the multiplex PCR reads with MiXCR, giving one entry per CDR3 protein. This table has over a million distinct CDR3 sequences, roughly two fifths appearing once. The sequenced sample consisted of peripheral blood or thyroid tissue (not recorded which). Receptors were obtained from an adult man with Graves' hyperthyroidism. CDR3s include the opening cysteine and the closing phenylalanine or tryptophan. D genes are given only for firm matches. Where a row states a size, it is once, few, many or the class of an expanded clone; other rows omit it.

j_call: TRBJ1-5; d_call: TRBD1; v_call: TRBV7-2; cdr3_length: 17; clone_size: NA; cdr3_nt: TGTGCCAGCAGCTTATCTTTGACAGGGGGGATCAATCAGCCCCAGCATTTT; cdr3_aa: CASSLSLTGGINQPQHF
j_call: TRBJ2-5; d_call: TRBD2; v_call: TRBV3-1; cdr3_length: 16; clone_size: few; cdr3_nt: TGTGCCAGCAGCCAAGCTGGAGCGGGGGGTGTGGAGACCCAGTACTTC; cdr3_aa: CASSQAGAGGVETQYF
j_call: TRBJ2-5; d_call: NA; v_call: TRBV7-6; cdr3_length: 14; clone_size: NA; cdr3_nt: TGTGCCAGCAGCTTAGGGGGGAGCGGGTGGGACCAGTACTTC; cdr3_aa: CASSLGGSGWDQYF
j_call: TRBJ1-6; d_call: NA; v_call: TRBV7-9; cdr3_length: 12; clone_size: many; cdr3_nt: TGTGCCAGCAGCTTAAACAATTCACCCCTCCACTTT; cdr3_aa: CASSLNNSPLHF
j_call: TRBJ1-1; d_call: NA; v_call: TRBV7-2; cdr3_length: 13; clone_size: many; cdr3_nt: TGTGCCAGCAGCTTAGATACAGCATCTGAAGCTTTCTTT; cdr3_aa: CASSLDTASEAFF
j_call: TRBJ1-1; d_call: TRBD1; v_call: TRBV20-1; cdr3_length: 14; clone_size: many; cdr3_nt: TGCAGTGCTGAACCGGGACAGGGTATCACTGAAGCTTTCTTT; cdr3_aa: CSAEPGQGITEAFF
j_call: TRBJ1-1; d_call: NA; v_call: TRBV7-3; cdr3_length: 14; clone_size: NA; cdr3_nt: TGTGCCAGCAGCTACCGGGATCCGTACACTGAAGCTTTCTTT; cdr3_aa: CASSYRDPYTEAFF
j_call: TRBJ1-1; d_call: TRBD1; v_call: TRBV10-3; cdr3_length: 15; clone_size: few; cdr3_nt: TGTGCCATCAGTGAAGGGACAGGGAGTTTCGCTGAAGCTTTCTTT; cdr3_aa: CAISEGTGSFAEAFF
j_call: TRBJ2-7; d_call: TRBD2; v_call: TRBV20-1; cdr3_length: 13; clone_size: NA; cdr3_nt: TGCAGTGCCTACGGGGGGGACGCGTACGAGCAGTACTTC; cdr3_aa: CSAYGGDAYEQYF
j_call: TRBJ1-5; d_call: TRBD1; v_call: TRBV12-3/TRBV12-4; cdr3_length: 14; clone_size: few; cdr3_nt: TGTGCCAGCAGTCAGGGCAGGGGGTTGAGGGGGTTGCATTTT; cdr3_aa: CASSQGRGLRGLHF
j_call: TRBJ1-4; d_call: TRBD1; v_call: TRBV5-1; cdr3_length: 16; clone_size: many; cdr3_nt: TGCGCCAGCAGGGCAGGGGGCAGAACAACTAATGAAAAACTGTTTTTT; cdr3_aa: CASRAGGRTTNEKLFF
j_call: TRBJ1-1; d_call: TRBD1; v_call: TRBV25-1; cdr3_length: 12; clone_size: many; cdr3_nt: TGTGCCAGCGATGACAGGGGAACTGAAGCTTTCTTT; cdr3_aa: CASDDRGTEAFF
j_call: TRBJ1-3; d_call: NA; v_call: TRBV20-1; cdr3_length: 15; clone_size: many; cdr3_nt: TGCAGTGCTAGAGGAAAGACCGGCTCTGGAAACACCATATATTTT; cdr3_aa: CSARGKTGSGNTIYF
j_call: TRBJ2-7; d_call: NA; v_call: TRBV20-1; cdr3_length: 12; clone_size: many; cdr3_nt: TGCAGTGTCCGGGTTCTCGCCTACGAGCAGTACTTC; cdr3_aa: CSVRVLAYEQYF
j_call: TRBJ1-2; d_call: NA; v_call: TRBV2; cdr3_length: 13; clone_size: few; cdr3_nt: TGTGCCAGCAGGGGTGAGGGGAGCTATGGCTACACCTTC; cdr3_aa: CASRGEGSYGYTF
j_call: TRBJ2-2; d_call: TRBD2; v_call: TRBV10-3; cdr3_length: 16; clone_size: NA; cdr3_nt: TGTGCCACCGGCCCGACTAGCGGGGCGAACACCGGGGAGCTGTTTTTT; cdr3_aa: CATGPTSGANTGELFF
j_call: TRBJ2-7; d_call: TRBD1; v_call: TRBV20-1; cdr3_length: 14; clone_size: NA; cdr3_nt: TGCAGTGCTAAACCGGGACAGGGGGCCTACGAGCAGTACTTC; cdr3_aa: CSAKPGQGAYEQYF
j_call: TRBJ1-1; d_call: NA; v_call: TRBV5-5; cdr3_length: 13; clone_size: many; cdr3_nt: TGTGCCAGCAGCACGGGGGCACCCCTTGAAGCTTTCTTT; cdr3_aa: CASSTGAPLEAFF
j_call: TRBJ2-2; d_call: TRBD2; v_call: TRBV7-7; cdr3_length: 15; clone_size: few; cdr3_nt: TGTGCCAGCAGCTTACTTGCGGGAGCCACCGGGGAGCTGTTTTTT; cdr3_aa: CASSLLAGATGELFF
j_call: TRBJ1-2; d_call: TRBD1; v_call: TRBV7-9; cdr3_length: 15; clone_size: many; cdr3_nt: TGTGCCAGCAGCCCCCGGGACAGGGTGATCTCTGGCTACACCTTC; cdr3_aa: CASSPRDRVISGYTF
j_call: TRBJ1-2; d_call: TRBD1; v_call: TRBV10-3; cdr3_length: 18; clone_size: NA; cdr3_nt: TGTGCCAGCAGTACCCCACGGGACAGGGCAGCATGGGACTATGGCTACACCTTC; cdr3_aa: CASSTPRDRAAWDYGYTF
j_call: TRBJ2-7; d_call: TRBD2; v_call: TRBV10-3; cdr3_length: 14; clone_size: NA; cdr3_nt: TGTGCCATCAGCCTACTAGCGGGAGCCTACGAGCAGTACTTC; cdr3_aa: CAISLLAGAYEQYF
j_call: TRBJ1-1; d_call: NA; v_call: TRBV19; cdr3_length: 12; clone_size: once; cdr3_nt: TGTGCCAGTAATACAGGGTCGGCGGAAGCTTTCTTT; cdr3_aa: CASNTGSAEAFF
j_call: TRBJ1-5; d_call: NA; v_call: TRBV7-2; cdr3_length: 15; clone_size: NA; cdr3_nt: TGTGCCAGCAGCGTTAGTCAGGGGCGGGAACAGCCCCAGCATTTT; cdr3_aa: CASSVSQGREQPQHF
j_call: TRBJ1-1; d_call: NA; v_call: TRBV7-8; cdr3_length: 14; clone_size: NA; cdr3_nt: TGTACCAGCAGAGATTCGGCCGCTGACACTGAAGCTTTCTTT; cdr3_aa: CTSRDSAADTEAFF
j_call: TRBJ1-3; d_call: TRBD1; v_call: TRBV28; cdr3_length: 16; clone_size: NA; cdr3_nt: TGTGCCAGCAGTTTGACAGGGCCTCGCTCTGGAAACACCATATATTTT; cdr3_aa: CASSLTGPRSGNTIYF
j_call: TRBJ2-7; d_call: TRBD1; v_call: TRBV10-3; cdr3_length: 16; clone_size: many; cdr3_nt: TGTGCCATCAGTGAGGCCGGGACAGGGGGCAAATACGAGCAGTACTTC; cdr3_aa: CAISEAGTGGKYEQYF
j_call: TRBJ1-6; d_call: TRBD1; v_call: TRBV10-3; cdr3_length: 14; clone_size: NA; cdr3_nt: TGTGCCATCAGAGGACAGGGGGGTAATTCACCCCTCCACTTT; cdr3_aa: CAIRGQGGNSPLHF
j_call: TRBJ1-5; d_call: NA; v_call: TRBV6-5; cdr3_length: 15; clone_size: NA; cdr3_nt: TGTGCCAGCGGTAACACCGGTGTGAGGACTCAGCCCCAGCATTTT; cdr3_aa: CASGNTGVRTQPQHF
j_call: TRBJ2-7; d_call: NA; v_call: TRBV15; cdr3_length: 12; clone_size: few; cdr3_nt: TGTGCCACCAGTACCGGGGCCTACGAGCAGTACTTC; cdr3_aa: CATSTGAYEQYF
j_call: TRBJ1-1; d_call: NA; v_call: TRBV15; cdr3_length: 15; clone_size: NA; cdr3_nt: TGTGCCACCAGCAGAGATCTAGCGGGAATCGCTGAAGCTTTCTTT; cdr3_aa: CATSRDLAGIAEAFF
j_call: TRBJ2-5; d_call: NA; v_call: TRBV29-1; cdr3_length: 17; clone_size: many; cdr3_nt: TGCAGCGCCCGCTGGATGAGGCCCGCAGCCAGATTGGAGACCCAGTACTTC; cdr3_aa: CSARWMRPAARLETQYF
j_call: TRBJ2-7; d_call: TRBD2; v_call: TRBV6-1; cdr3_length: 18; clone_size: few; cdr3_nt: TGTGCCAGCTTTACGAAGGGACTAGCGGCCACTCCTGGCTACGAGCAGTACTTC; cdr3_aa: CASFTKGLAATPGYEQYF